These T cell receptor beta chains were read from a single sample in a study of neurological immune-mediated disorders. One entry per CDR3 protein results from TCRdb running MiXCR on the 5' RACE reads. The sample holds some 89,000 distinct CDR3 sequences, around 4.5% seen once. Sequenced material: PBMCs. These receptor sequences come from a woman aged 55-70 years with multiple sclerosis. CDR3s include the opening cysteine and the closing phenylalanine or tryptophan. The order of the fields is clone size, J gene, V gene, D gene, CDR3 protein, CDR3 DNA. The D gene is left open where the match is weak. Clone size, where shown, is once, few, many, or a class for clones that have expanded.

clone_size: many
j_call: TRBJ2-1
v_call: TRBV3-1
d_call: .
cdr3_aa: CASSQDPGGLGGEQFF
cdr3_nt: TGTGCCAGCAGCCAAGATCCGGGGGGCCTGGGTGGTGAGCAGTTCTTC

clone_size: many
j_call: TRBJ2-5
v_call: TRBV6-5
d_call: TRBD2
cdr3_aa: CASSDRLAETQYF
cdr3_nt: TGTGCCAGCAGTGACCGACTAGCAGAGACCCAGTACTTC

clone_size: many
j_call: TRBJ1-5
v_call: TRBV5-6
d_call: .
cdr3_aa: CASSLGAQSYNQPQHF
cdr3_nt: TGTGCCAGCAGCTTGGGGGCACAGTCCTACAATCAGCCCCAGCATTTT

clone_size: .
j_call: TRBJ2-3
v_call: TRBV6-2/TRBV6-3
d_call: TRBD2
cdr3_aa: CASSYRGLGADTQYF
cdr3_nt: TGTGCCAGCAGTTACAGGGGACTAGGGGCAGATACGCAGTATTTT

clone_size: many
j_call: TRBJ2-1
v_call: TRBV10-3
d_call: TRBD2
cdr3_aa: CAIPRTSREKNEQFF
cdr3_nt: TGTGCCATCCCCCGGACTAGTAGGGAGAAAAATGAGCAGTTCTTC

clone_size: many
j_call: TRBJ2-1
v_call: TRBV5-1
d_call: TRBD2
cdr3_aa: CASKASGGYYEQFF
cdr3_nt: TGCGCCAGCAAGGCTAGCGGGGGGTACTATGAGCAGTTCTTC

clone_size: many
j_call: TRBJ1-5
v_call: TRBV12-3/TRBV12-4
d_call: .
cdr3_aa: CASTFGDGRQPQHF
cdr3_nt: TGTGCCAGCACTTTCGGGGACGGCCGTCAGCCCCAGCATTTT

clone_size: many
j_call: TRBJ2-2
v_call: TRBV5-5
d_call: .
cdr3_aa: CASSAGPSGGTGELFF
cdr3_nt: TGTGCCAGCAGCGCCGGACCGAGTGGCGGGACCGGGGAGCTGTTTTTT

clone_size: many
j_call: TRBJ1-1
v_call: TRBV20-1
d_call: TRBD1
cdr3_aa: CSARQGAQNTEAFF
cdr3_nt: TGCAGTGCTCGACAGGGGGCGCAGAACACTGAAGCTTTCTTT

clone_size: many
j_call: TRBJ1-1
v_call: TRBV20-1
d_call: .
cdr3_aa: CSARGPQANTEAFF
cdr3_nt: TGCAGTGCTCGGGGGCCCCAAGCGAACACTGAAGCTTTCTTT

clone_size: many
j_call: TRBJ2-2
v_call: TRBV6-6
d_call: TRBD1
cdr3_aa: CASSYFGRTGMNTGELFF
cdr3_nt: TGTGCCAGCAGTTACTTCGGACGGACAGGGATGAACACCGGGGAGCTGTTTTTT

clone_size: many
j_call: TRBJ2-7
v_call: TRBV10-2
d_call: .
cdr3_aa: CASSDWDTSYEQYF
cdr3_nt: TGCGCCAGCAGTGATTGGGACACCTCCTACGAGCAGTACTTC

clone_size: many
j_call: TRBJ2-5
v_call: TRBV11-2
d_call: .
cdr3_aa: CASSLGQGGVQETQYF
cdr3_nt: TGTGCCAGCAGCCTCGGACAGGGAGGGGTCCAAGAGACCCAGTACTTC

clone_size: many
j_call: TRBJ1-2
v_call: TRBV15
d_call: .
cdr3_aa: CATSRDPQGRNYGYTF
cdr3_nt: TGTGCCACCAGCAGAGATCCCCAGGGACGTAACTATGGCTACACCTTC

clone_size: many
j_call: TRBJ1-6
v_call: TRBV6-5
d_call: TRBD1
cdr3_aa: CASSGQGFVSPLHF
cdr3_nt: TGTGCCAGCAGTGGACAGGGTTTTGTTTCACCCCTCCACTTT

clone_size: many
j_call: TRBJ2-3
v_call: TRBV5-1
d_call: .
cdr3_aa: CASSLAGAGSTDTQYF
cdr3_nt: TGCGCCAGCAGCTTGGCCGGGGCAGGGAGCACAGATACGCAGTATTTT

clone_size: many
j_call: TRBJ2-3
v_call: TRBV20-1
d_call: .
cdr3_aa: CSVRSTGRGADTQYF
cdr3_nt: TGCAGTGTGCGATCCACAGGGAGGGGAGCAGATACGCAGTATTTT

clone_size: many
j_call: TRBJ2-2
v_call: TRBV6-5
d_call: .
cdr3_aa: CASSWAPSRAGELFF
cdr3_nt: TGTGCCAGCAGTTGGGCACCCTCGAGAGCCGGGGAGCTGTTTTTT

clone_size: many
j_call: TRBJ2-5
v_call: TRBV11-2
d_call: TRBD2
cdr3_aa: CASSAPGGLGETQYF
cdr3_nt: TGTGCCAGCAGCGCTCCGGGGGGGCTGGGAGAGACCCAGTACTTC

clone_size: many
j_call: TRBJ2-2
v_call: TRBV10-1
d_call: .
cdr3_aa: CASTPGHVTGELFF
cdr3_nt: TGCGCCAGCACTCCGGGACATGTCACCGGGGAGCTGTTTTTT

clone_size: many
j_call: TRBJ1-5
v_call: TRBV5-6
d_call: .
cdr3_aa: CASSGGGVNQPQHF
cdr3_nt: TGTGCCAGCAGCGGGGGAGGGGTCAATCAGCCCCAGCATTTT

clone_size: many
j_call: TRBJ2-1
v_call: TRBV28
d_call: .
cdr3_aa: CASTGTYNEQFF
cdr3_nt: TGTGCTTCCACGGGGACCTACAATGAGCAGTTCTTC

clone_size: many
j_call: TRBJ1-2
v_call: TRBV7-9
d_call: TRBD1
cdr3_aa: CASSARDRGDYGYTF
cdr3_nt: TGTGCCAGCAGCGCCAGGGACAGGGGCGACTATGGCTACACCTTC

clone_size: many
j_call: TRBJ1-1
v_call: TRBV10-3
d_call: .
cdr3_aa: CAISESTGPINSEAFF
cdr3_nt: TGTGCCATCAGTGAGTCGACGGGACCCATAAACTCTGAAGCTTTCTTT

clone_size: many
j_call: TRBJ1-6
v_call: TRBV4-1
d_call: .
cdr3_aa: CASSQWDAASPLHF
cdr3_nt: TGCGCCAGCAGCCAATGGGACGCGGCATCACCCCTCCACTTT